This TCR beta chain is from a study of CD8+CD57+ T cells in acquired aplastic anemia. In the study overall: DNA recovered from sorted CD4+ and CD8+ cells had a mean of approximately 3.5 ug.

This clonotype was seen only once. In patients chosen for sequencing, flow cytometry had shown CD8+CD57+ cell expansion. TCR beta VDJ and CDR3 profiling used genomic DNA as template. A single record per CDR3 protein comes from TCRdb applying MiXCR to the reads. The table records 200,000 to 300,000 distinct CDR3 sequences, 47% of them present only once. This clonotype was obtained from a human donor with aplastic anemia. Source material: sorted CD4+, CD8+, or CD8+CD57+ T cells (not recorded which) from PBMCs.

CDR3 residues: CSAQTGTETQYF. The CDR3 coding sequence is TGCAGTGCTCAAACAGGGACGGAGACCCAGTACTTC. The chain uses TRBV20-1 and TRBJ2-5; tentative D call: TRBD1 (6 bases). V lost 5 bases and J 5 bases, leaving 12 bases between the germline ends. Germline V gene data show CDR1 as DFQATT and CDR2 as SNEGSKA (reference sequence). The CDR3 is 12 amino acids.